The clone carrying this T cell receptor beta chain was seen many times. No antigen is known for it. The V gene's germline CDR1 is SGHVS and CDR2 FQNEAQ. The trim removed 4 bases at V and 3 bases at J, leaving 5 bases unmatched. The CDR3 contains 15 residues. The sample is drawn from a study of CD8+CD57+ T cells in acquired aplastic anemia. About the study: DNA per sorted CD4+ or CD8+ sample ranged roughly 0.19 to 30 ug, averaging around 3 ug. Healthy donors had, on average, about 9.9 million reads for their CD4+ cells. Study-wide results and limits: Shared by patients and controls, roughly 28 CD8+ CDR3s were abundant in patients.

The use of genomic DNA as template underpinned the TCR beta VDJ and CDR3 profiling. In TCRdb, the reads were re-called with MiXCR into one record per CDR3 protein. The sample includes roughly 190,000 distinct CDR3 sequences, about 53% of them seen just once. This chain links TRBV7-8 with TRBJ2-5; 10 bases are shared with TRBD1. The sample comprised sorted CD4+, CD8+, or CD8+CD57+ T cells (not recorded which) from PBMCs. The origin of this receptor is a human donor in good health, serving as a control. The CDR3 loop is CASSSRDRGKETQYF. CDR3 nucleotides: TGTGCCAGCAGCTCCCGGGACAGGGGCAAAGAGACCCAGTACTTC.